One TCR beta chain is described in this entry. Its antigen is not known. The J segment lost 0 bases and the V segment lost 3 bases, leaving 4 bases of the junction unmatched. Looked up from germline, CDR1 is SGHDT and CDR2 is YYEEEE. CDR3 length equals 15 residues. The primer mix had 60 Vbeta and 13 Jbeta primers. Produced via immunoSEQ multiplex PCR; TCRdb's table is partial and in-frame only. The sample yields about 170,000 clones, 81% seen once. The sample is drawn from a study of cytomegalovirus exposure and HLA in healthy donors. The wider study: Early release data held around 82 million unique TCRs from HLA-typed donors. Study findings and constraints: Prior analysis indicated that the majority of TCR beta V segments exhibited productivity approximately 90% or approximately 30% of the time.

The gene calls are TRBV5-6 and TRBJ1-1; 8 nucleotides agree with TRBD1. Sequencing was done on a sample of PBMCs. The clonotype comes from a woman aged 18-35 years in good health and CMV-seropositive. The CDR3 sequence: CASSSQGGLNTEAFF. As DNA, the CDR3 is TGTGCCAGCAGCTCACAGGGGGGGCTGAACACTGAAGCTTTCTTT.